Listed below are T cell receptor beta chains from one sample, sequenced in a study of TIL therapy for anti-PD-1-resistant metastatic lung cancer. TCRdb's copy holds only in-frame clones and misses some; the assay was immunoSEQ multiplex PCR. The profile shows about 50,000 clones, 55% to 75% of them singletons. Sequencing was performed on tumor tissue, taken at baseline. The receptors shown here come from a person between 25 and 79 years old with non-small cell lung cancer. Each CDR3 is given without its conserved first and last residue. The order of the fields is J gene, CDR3 length, V gene, CDR3 protein.

TRBJ2-1,13,TRBV6-4,ASRPTSGSYNEQF
TRBJ1-5,11,TRBV30,AWSTRSNQPQH
TRBJ2-1,15,TRBV27,ASSQGLAGSSYNEQF
TRBJ2-7,11,TRBV27,ASSLWQGHEQY
TRBJ1-2,12,TRBV2,ASSESGSHYGYT
TRBJ1-3,11,TRBV18,ASSPGLGNTIY
TRBJ2-1,14,TRBV5-1,ASSLARTSGNNEQF
TRBJ1-1,11,TRBV30,AWKLTMNTEAF
TRBJ1-6,10,TRBV5-6,ASSFENSPLH
TRBJ1-6,12,TRBV2,ASSETTANSPLH
TRBJ1-5,12,TRBV7-8,ASSLSRTNQPQH
TRBJ1-3,12,TRBV10-1,ASSSQSSGNTIY
TRBJ2-1,14,TRBV21-1,ASSKARSRGCNEQF
TRBJ1-6,11,TRBV30,AWTWDRDSPLH
TRBJ2-1,15,TRBV25-1,ASSESTTGTTRNEQF
TRBJ2-2,13,TRBV5-6,ASSRTGSNTGELF
TRBJ2-1,13,TRBV27,ASSLSSSSYNEQF
TRBJ2-5,11,TRBV10-3,AISAVAGETQY
TRBJ1-5,13,TRBV18,ASSPGGGGNQPQH
TRBJ1-2,10,TRBV27,ASSRGGAAYT
TRBJ2-6,11,TRBV5-1,ASRSSGANVLT
TRBJ2-5,11,TRBV7-8,ASTSGAGETQY
TRBJ2-7,12,TRBV6-1,ASRTGAGGTEQY
TRBJ1-2,12,TRBV19,ASSGALRRYGYT
TRBJ1-1,14,TRBV28,ASSSGTELMNTEAF
TRBJ2-6,16,TRBV19,ASSIDWDTQVGANVLT
TRBJ2-1,12,TRBV19,ASSIRGVIHEQF
TRBJ1-2,12,TRBV19,ASRVPGGGYGYT
TRBJ2-1,10,TRBV6-1,ASSGTYNEQF
TRBJ2-2,13,TRBV7-6,ASSLGQGYTGELF
TRBJ1-4,13,TRBV5-1,ASSPSGANNEKLF
TRBJ2-3,12,TRBV27,ASSPRTSTDTQY
TRBJ2-3,17,TRBV30,ACLKSGRRGGRGTDTQY
TRBJ2-4,15,TRBV5-7,ASSSPGLQGVKNIQY
TRBJ1-1,13,TRBV28,ASSYGTGLLTEAF
TRBJ2-1,12,TRBV6-1,ASSEIQGANEQF
TRBJ2-7,12,TRBV30,AWSVSRGQTEQY
TRBJ2-2,14,TRBV4-1,ASSQDRQGYTGELF
TRBJ2-7,13,TRBV5-4,ASSAGLDKSYEQY
TRBJ2-6,14,TRBV9,ASSPRRGAGANVLT
TRBJ2-1,14,TRBV4-3,ASSQERPTPHNEQF
TRBJ2-7,11,TRBV30,AWRKGFTYEQY
TRBJ2-3,12,TRBV5-1,ASSWGTGTDTQY
TRBJ1-6,12,TRBV6-1,ASSAGPYNSPLH
TRBJ2-3,12,TRBV29-1,SGEGGGSSDTQY
TRBJ1-1,12,TRBV19,ASSPFEGTYEAF